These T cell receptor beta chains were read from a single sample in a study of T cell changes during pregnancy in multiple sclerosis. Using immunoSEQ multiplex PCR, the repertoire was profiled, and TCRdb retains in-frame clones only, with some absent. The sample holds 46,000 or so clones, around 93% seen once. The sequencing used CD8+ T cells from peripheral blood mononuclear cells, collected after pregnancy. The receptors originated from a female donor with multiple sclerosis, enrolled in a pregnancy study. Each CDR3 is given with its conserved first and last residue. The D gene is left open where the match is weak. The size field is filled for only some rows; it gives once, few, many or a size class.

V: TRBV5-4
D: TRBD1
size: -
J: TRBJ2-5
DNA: TGTGCCAGCAGCTTGGGCGAGACAGGGGGCGGTGAGACCCAGTACTTC
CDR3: CASSLGETGGGETQYF

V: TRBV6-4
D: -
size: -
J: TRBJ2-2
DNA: TGTGCCAGCAGCGCAGGGGTCCAGAACACCGGGGAGCTGTTTTTT
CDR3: CASSAGVQNTGELFF

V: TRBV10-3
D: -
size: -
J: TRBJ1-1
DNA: TGTGCCATCAGTGAGCTAGAGAACACTGAAGCTTTCTTT
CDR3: CAISELENTEAFF

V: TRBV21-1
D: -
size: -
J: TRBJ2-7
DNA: TGTGCCAGCAGCAAAGTTTCAGGATCCTACGAGCAGTACTTC
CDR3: CASSKVSGSYEQYF

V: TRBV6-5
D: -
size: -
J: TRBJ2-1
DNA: TGTGCCAGCAGCAACAGCGGCACCGCGTGGAATGAGCAGTTCTTC
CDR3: CASSNSGTAWNEQFF

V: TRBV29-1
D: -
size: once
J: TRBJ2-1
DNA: TGCAGCGTGAAGTTGGCGGGAATCAATGAGCAGTTCTTC
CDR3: CSVKLAGINEQFF

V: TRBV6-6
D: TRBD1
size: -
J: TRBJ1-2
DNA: TGTGCCAGCAGCCTGCCGGGACAGGGGGCCTTTGGCTACACCTTC
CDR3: CASSLPGQGAFGYTF

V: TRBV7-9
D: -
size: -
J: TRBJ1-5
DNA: TGTGCCAGCAGCTCCACAAATAGCAATCAGCCCCAGCATTTT
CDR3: CASSSTNSNQPQHF

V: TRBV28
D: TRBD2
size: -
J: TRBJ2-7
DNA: TGTGCCAGCAGTTTCCCCCGGCGGGAGAGGTCCTACGAGCAGTACTTC
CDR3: CASSFPRRERSYEQYF

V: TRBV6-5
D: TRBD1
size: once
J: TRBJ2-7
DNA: TGTGCCAGCAGTTACTCCGGGACAGCCTCCTACGAGCAGTACTTC
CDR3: CASSYSGTASYEQYF

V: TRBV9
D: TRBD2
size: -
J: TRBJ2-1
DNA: TGTGCCAGCAGCGTTGGGACTAGCGGACTCAATGAGCAGTTCTTC
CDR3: CASSVGTSGLNEQFF

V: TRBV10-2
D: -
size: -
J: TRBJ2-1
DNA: TGCGCCAGCAGTGAGGAGGTAGGCTTCTACAATGAGCAGTTCTTC
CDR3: CASSEEVGFYNEQFF

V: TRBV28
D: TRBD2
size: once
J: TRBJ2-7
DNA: TGTGCCAGCAGTTTATGGGGCGAACTAGCGGGAGCCTACGAGCAGTACTTC
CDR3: CASSLWGELAGAYEQYF

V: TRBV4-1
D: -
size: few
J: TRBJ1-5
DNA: TGCGCCAGCAGCCAAGATGAGGTCCTCGAGCCCCAGCATTTT
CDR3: CASSQDEVLEPQHF

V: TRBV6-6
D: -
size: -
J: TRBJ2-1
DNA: TGTGCCACGAGAGACAGCCACAATGAGCAGTTCTTC
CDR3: CATRDSHNEQFF

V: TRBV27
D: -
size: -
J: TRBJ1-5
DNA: TGTGCCAGCAGCCTAGCAGGTTCGAATCAGCCCCAGCATTTT
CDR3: CASSLAGSNQPQHF

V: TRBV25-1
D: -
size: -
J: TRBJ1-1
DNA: TGTGCCAGTAGCGGGGGGTGGGAGGCTTTCTTT
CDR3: CASSGGWEAFF

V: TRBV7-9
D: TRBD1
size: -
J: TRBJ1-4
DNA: TGTGCCAGCAGCTTAGACTACGGACAGGGGGAAGGGGAAAAACTGTTTTTT
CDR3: CASSLDYGQGEGEKLFF

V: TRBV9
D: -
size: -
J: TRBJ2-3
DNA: TGTGCCAGCAGCGTAGAGGGCGGGGGCCGTGGAGATACGCAGTATTTT
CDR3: CASSVEGGGRGDTQYF

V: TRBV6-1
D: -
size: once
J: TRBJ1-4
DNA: TGTGCCAGCAGTGAATCCCCGGGTACTCCTGGGGAAAAACTGTTTTTT
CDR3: CASSESPGTPGEKLFF

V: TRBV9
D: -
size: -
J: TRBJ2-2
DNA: TGTGCCAGCAGCGTAGAGCTCTCCGGGGAGCTGTTTTTT
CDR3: CASSVELSGELFF

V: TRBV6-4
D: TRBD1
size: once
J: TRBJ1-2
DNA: TGTGCCAGCAATGAGGGACAGGGGGCGACAGGCTACACCTTC
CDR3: CASNEGQGATGYTF

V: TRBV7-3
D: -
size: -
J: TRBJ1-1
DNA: TGTGCCAGCAGCCCATTCGGGGGAGGGACTGAAGCTTTCTTT
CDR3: CASSPFGGGTEAFF

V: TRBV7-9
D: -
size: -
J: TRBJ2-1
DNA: TGTGCCAGCAGCTTAACTTCCTACAATGAGCAGTTCTTC
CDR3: CASSLTSYNEQFF

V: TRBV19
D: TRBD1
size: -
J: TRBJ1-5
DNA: TGTGCCAGTAGTACCTTTGGACAGGGCAATCAGCCCCAGCATTTT
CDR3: CASSTFGQGNQPQHF

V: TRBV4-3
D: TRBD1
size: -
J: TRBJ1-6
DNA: TGCGCCAGCAGCCACCGACAGGGGACGGATTCACCCCTCCACTTT
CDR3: CASSHRQGTDSPLHF

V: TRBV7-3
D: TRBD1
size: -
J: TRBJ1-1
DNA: TGTGCCAGCGGGACAGACAACACTGAAGCTTTCTTT
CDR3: CASGTDNTEAFF

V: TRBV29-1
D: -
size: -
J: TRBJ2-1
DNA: TGCAGCGTTGGTAGCATTGAGAGCTCCTACAATGAGCAGTTCTTC
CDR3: CSVGSIESSYNEQFF

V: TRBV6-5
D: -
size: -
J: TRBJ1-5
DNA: TGTGCCAGCCGTTGGGACTCAGATAGCAATCAGCCCCAGCATTTT
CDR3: CASRWDSDSNQPQHF

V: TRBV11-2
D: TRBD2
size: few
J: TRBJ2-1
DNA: TGTGCCAGCAGCAACGGAGGTGGGAGGGTCTCCAATGAGCAGTTCTTC
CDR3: CASSNGGGRVSNEQFF

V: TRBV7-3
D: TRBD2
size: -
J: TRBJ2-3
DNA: TGTGCCAGCAGCTTAATTTCGGCGGGAGGCACAGATACGCAGTATTTT
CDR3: CASSLISAGGTDTQYF

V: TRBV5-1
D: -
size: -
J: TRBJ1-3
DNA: TGCGCCAGCAGCTTGGGGATGGAGAGATCGGTTGGAAACACCATATATTTT
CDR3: CASSLGMERSVGNTIYF

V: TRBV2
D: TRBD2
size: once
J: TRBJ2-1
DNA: TGTGCCAGCAGGACTGGGAGGGCCACCAGCCCTAGGTACAATGAGCAGTTCTTC
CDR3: CASRTGRATSPRYNEQFF

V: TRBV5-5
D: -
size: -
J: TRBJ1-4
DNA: TGTGCCAGCAGCTTGATCGGGTACGTCGAAAAACTGTTTTTT
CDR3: CASSLIGYVEKLFF

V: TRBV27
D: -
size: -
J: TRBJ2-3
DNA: TGTGCCAGCAGCCCCTATGCGGGGCCCTCAGATACGCAGTATTTT
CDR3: CASSPYAGPSDTQYF

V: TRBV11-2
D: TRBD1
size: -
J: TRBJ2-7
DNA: TGTGCCGCGAAGCACAGGGGGGCCTACGAGCAGTACTTC
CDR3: CAAKHRGAYEQYF

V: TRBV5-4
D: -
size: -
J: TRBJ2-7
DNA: TGTGCCAGCAGCTGGTACCCGGGCTACGAGCAGTACTTC
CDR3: CASSWYPGYEQYF

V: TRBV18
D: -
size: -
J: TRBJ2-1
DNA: TGTGCCAGCTCACCACCAGGGACAGAGCAGTTCTTC
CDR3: CASSPPGTEQFF

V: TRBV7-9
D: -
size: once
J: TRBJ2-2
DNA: TGTGCCAGCAGCCGGTCCGGGGAGCTGTTTTTT
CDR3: CASSRSGELFF

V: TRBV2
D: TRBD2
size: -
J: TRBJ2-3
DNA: TGTGCCAGCAGTGAAGCGGTTCCTAGCGGGGGGGGCACAGATACGCAGTATTTT
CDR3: CASSEAVPSGGGTDTQYF

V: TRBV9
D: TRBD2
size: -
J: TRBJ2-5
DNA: TGTGCCAGCAGCGTAGAAGAAGCGGGAGAGTGGGAGACCCAGTACTTC
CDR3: CASSVEEAGEWETQYF

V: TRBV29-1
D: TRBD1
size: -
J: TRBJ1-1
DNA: TGCAGCGTTTTTTGGACAGGGCTGAACACTGAAGCTTTCTTT
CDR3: CSVFWTGLNTEAFF

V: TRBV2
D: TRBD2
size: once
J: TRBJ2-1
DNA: TGTGCCAGCAGTCGACTAGCGGGGGGATACAATGAGCAGTTCTTC
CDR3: CASSRLAGGYNEQFF

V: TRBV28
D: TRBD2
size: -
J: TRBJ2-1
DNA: TGTGCCAGCAGTTTTCTCTGGAGGGAGGGCCGGCTGTTCTTC
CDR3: CASSFLWREGRLFF

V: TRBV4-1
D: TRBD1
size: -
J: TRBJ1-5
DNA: TGCGCCAGCAGCCAATTACAGGGGGCGAGGCAGCCCCAGCATTTT
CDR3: CASSQLQGARQPQHF

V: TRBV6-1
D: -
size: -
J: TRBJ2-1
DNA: TGTGCCAGCAGCGGCTGGGCCCTCGTTGAGCAGTTCTTC
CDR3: CASSGWALVEQFF

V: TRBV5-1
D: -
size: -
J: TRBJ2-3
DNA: TGCGCCAGCAGCTTGCGGGGTACCACGGGAGATACGCAGTATTTT
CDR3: CASSLRGTTGDTQYF

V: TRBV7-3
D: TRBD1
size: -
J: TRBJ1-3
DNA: TGTGCCAGCAGCCCGACAGGGGGTTCTGGAAACACCATATATTTT
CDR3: CASSPTGGSGNTIYF

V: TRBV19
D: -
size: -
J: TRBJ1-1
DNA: TGTGCCAGTAGTATGAGAGTGAACACTGAAGCTTTCTTT
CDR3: CASSMRVNTEAFF

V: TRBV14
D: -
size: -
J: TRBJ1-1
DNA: TGTGCCAGCAGCCAAGGGGGCATTGGGGACACTGAAGCTTTCTTT
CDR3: CASSQGGIGDTEAFF